Listed below are T cell receptor beta chains from one sample, sequenced in a study of blood T cell repertoires in COVID-19. Method: immunoSEQ multiplex PCR; TCRdb's copy keeps in-frame clones and lacks some. The data hold about 190,000 clones, with 80% observed a single time. Material: peripheral blood. The origin of the receptors is a man in his 60s with acute or convalescent COVID-19. CDR3s include the opening cysteine and the closing phenylalanine or tryptophan. D genes are given only for firm matches. Rows may omit the clone size; those that give it use once, few, many or a size class.

>.|TRBV24-1|TRBJ1-2|.
CATSESPGGGYYGYTF
TGTGCCACCAGTGAGAGTCCCGGGGGGGGTTACTATGGCTACACCTTC
>.|TRBV6-2/TRBV6-3|TRBJ2-7|.
CASSYSSESSYEQYF
TGTGCCAGCAGTTACTCGAGCGAAAGCTCCTACGAGCAGTACTTC
>.|TRBV7-9|TRBJ2-7|.
CASREQANSYEQYF
TGTGCCAGCAGAGAACAGGCCAATTCCTACGAGCAGTACTTC
>.|TRBV12-3/TRBV12-4|TRBJ2-7|.
CASSFTDTYEQYF
TGTGCCAGCAGTTTCACAGATACCTACGAGCAGTACTTC
>TRBD1|TRBV19|TRBJ1-1|.
CASTSQGAPRNTEAFF
TGTGCCAGTACCAGCCAGGGGGCCCCCAGGAACACTGAAGCTTTCTTT
>TRBD1|TRBV18|TRBJ2-6|once
CASSPGQGASGANVLTF
TGTGCCAGCTCACCGGGACAGGGGGCCTCTGGGGCCAACGTCCTGACTTTC
>.|TRBV27|TRBJ1-5|.
CASSPTGWSQPQHF
TGTGCCAGCAGTCCTACAGGGTGGTCTCAGCCCCAGCATTTT
>.|TRBV9|TRBJ1-1|.
CASSTGGSSNTEAFF
TGTGCCAGCAGCACGGGCGGGTCGTCGAACACTGAAGCTTTCTTT
>.|TRBV10-2|TRBJ2-7|.
CASSVGRGRYEQYF
TGCGCCAGCAGTGTCGGCAGGGGCCGTTACGAGCAGTACTTC
>.|TRBV15|TRBJ1-4|.
CATSRVRGGYEKLFF
TGTGCCACCAGCAGAGTGAGGGGGGGGTATGAAAAACTGTTTTTT
>.|TRBV11-1|TRBJ2-2|.
CASSLLGGKTGELFF
TGTGCCAGCAGCTTATTGGGCGGGAAGACCGGGGAGCTGTTTTTT
>TRBD1|TRBV6-6|TRBJ1-5|.
CASSPGQTYSNQPQHF
TGTGCCAGCAGCCCGGGACAGACGTATAGCAATCAGCCCCAGCATTTT
>.|TRBV4-3|TRBJ1-1|.
CASTGQLLTEAFF
TGCGCCAGCACCGGACAGTTGCTCACTGAAGCTTTCTTT
>.|TRBV30|TRBJ1-2|.
CAWSVLAEAGPYGYTF
TGTGCCTGGAGTGTCCTCGCCGAAGCGGGCCCGTATGGCTACACCTTC
>.|TRBV2|TRBJ1-1|.
CASRRLDTEAFF
TGTGCCAGCCGAAGACTGGACACTGAAGCTTTCTTT
>.|TRBV29-1|TRBJ2-3|.
CSARGTDTQYF
TGCAGCGCACGAGGCACAGATACGCAGTATTTT
>TRBD1|TRBV4-1|TRBJ2-1|.
CASSQIGGKGEQFF
TGCGCCAGCAGCCAAATAGGGGGCAAGGGTGAGCAGTTCTTC
>TRBD2|TRBV3-1/TRBV3-2|TRBJ2-1|.
CASSQVRLAAYNEQFF
TGTGCCAGCAGCCAAGTCAGACTAGCGGCATACAATGAGCAGTTCTTC
>TRBD2|TRBV19|TRBJ2-3|few
CATRTSLSDTQYF
TGTGCCACCCGGACTAGCCTCTCAGATACGCAGTATTTT
>TRBD2|TRBV29-1|TRBJ2-1|once
CSAGLAGINQFF
TGCAGCGCGGGACTAGCGGGAATAAATCAGTTCTTC
>.|TRBV7-2|TRBJ2-3|few
CASRRQRTDTQYF
TGTGCCAGCAGAAGACAGCGCACAGATACGCAGTATTTT
>.|TRBV6-5|TRBJ1-1|.
CASSTTADATEAFF
TGTGCCAGCAGTACAACGGCGGATGCCACTGAAGCTTTCTTT
>.|TRBV20-1|TRBJ2-1|.
CSASHYNEQFF
TGCAGTGCTAGCCACTACAATGAGCAGTTCTTC
>TRBD2|TRBV11-3|TRBJ2-1|.
CASSLKPSGVGDEQFF
TGTGCCAGCAGCTTAAAGCCTAGCGGGGTTGGAGATGAGCAGTTCTTC
>TRBD1|TRBV4-3|TRBJ1-6|.
CASSQVVGTGANSPLHF
TGCGCCAGCAGCCAAGTAGTCGGGACAGGGGCTAATTCACCCCTCCACTTT
>TRBD1|TRBV7-9|TRBJ1-1|.
CASSPIQGGTEAFF
TGTGCCAGCAGCCCAATACAGGGGGGCACTGAAGCTTTCTTT
>.|TRBV2|TRBJ1-2|.
CASLGANYGYTF
TGTGCCAGCCTCGGAGCGAACTATGGCTACACCTTC
>TRBD2|TRBV7-3|TRBJ2-3|once
CASSYLSGGRTDTQYF
TGTGCCAGCAGCTATCTGAGCGGGGGGCGCACAGATACGCAGTATTTT
>.|TRBV30|TRBJ1-3|once
CAWTHKRDYSGNTIYF
TGTGCCTGGACCCACAAGAGGGATTACTCTGGAAACACCATATATTTT
>.|TRBV7-7|TRBJ2-7|.
CASSFERGIGEQYF
TGTGCCAGCAGCTTTGAGAGGGGGATTGGCGAGCAGTACTTC